What follows are 10 T cell receptor beta chains derived from one specimen sequenced in a study of vaccination and CD4 T cells after COVID-19. No antigen has been identified for these receptors. Oncomine TCR Beta short-read sequencing was applied to DNA from cultured CD4+ T cells. TCRdb ran MiXCR on the PCR reads and lists one entry per CDR3 protein. The data hold 20,000 to 25,000 distinct CDR3 sequences, with about 30% observed a single time. The treatment here: roughly 10-day PBMC culture with coronavirus spike peptide pools or control peptides (ViraFEST assay). Sequenced material: cultured CD4+ T cells from blood. These receptors all come from a human donor with COVID-19.

The rearrangement uses TRBV18 and TRBJ2-3; 8 positions match TRBD1. With V trimmed by 6 bases and J by 0 bases, 5 bases remained unmatched. Germline values: CDR1 KGHSH, CDR2 LQKENI. The CDR3 totals 15 residues. CDR3 loop: CASSLDRVSTDTQYF. The CDR3 DNA sequence: TGTGCCAGCTCCCTGGACAGGGTAAGCACAGATACGCAGTATTTT. Full variable domain (missing parts from reference TRBV18 and TRBJ2-3): NAGVMQNPRHLVRRRGQEARLRCSPMKGHSHVYWYRQLPEEGLKFMVYLQKENIIDESGMPKERFSAEFPKEGPSILRIQQVVRGDSAAYFCASSLDRVSTDTQYFGPGTRLTVL.

This clonotype is medium-sized (0.01 to 0.1%) by share. The CDR3 loop is CSARQVGYTF. The CDR3 DNA reads as TGCAGTGCTAGACAAGTTGGCTACACCTTC. This sequence joins TRBV20-1 and TRBJ1-2, with D uncertain. Trimming shortened V by 2 bases and J by 7 bases, and 5 bases separated the two germline ends. The germline V gene encodes CDR1 DFQATT and CDR2 SNEGSKA (reference sequence). The CDR3 totals 10 residues.

The chain has TRBV7-9 and TRBJ1-1; D not certain. Trimming shortened V by 2 bases and J by 3 bases, and 19 bases separated the two germline ends. The CDR3 has 17 amino acids. Germline V gene data show CDR1 as SEHNR and CDR2 as FQNEAQ (reference sequence). The CDR3 DNA sequence: TGTGCCAGCAGCTTACGGGCAGGTAAAACGGTGGACACTGAAGCTTTCTTT. It encodes CASSLRAGKTVDTEAFF.

V and J are TRBV6-5 and TRBJ1-3, with unresolved D. Trimming pared 4 bases from V and 2 bases from J, leaving 12 bases between. Germline CDR1 MNHEY, CDR2 SVGAGI. The CDR3 contains 15 residues. This CDR3 is CASSSGGETGNTIYF. CDR3 in DNA: TGTGCCAGCAGTTCTGGAGGAGAGACTGGAAACACCATATATTTT.

This clonotype appeared a few times. Written as DNA, the CDR3 is TGCAGTGCACCCGACAGGGTTAAGCGAGAGACCCAGTACTTC. It specifies CSAPDRVKRETQYF. The gene calls are TRBV20-1 and TRBJ2-5, with 7 positions matching TRBD1. CDR1 is DFQATT, CDR2 SNEGSKA, per germline (reference sequence). CDR3 size: 14 residues. V lost 6 bases and J lost 4; bases outside the gene matches: 11.

The count of this clonotype is one. The rearrangement joins TRBV7-2 to TRBJ2-1, with TRBD1 matching over 7 bases. CDR3 length equals 15 residues. J lost 2 bases, V lost 5 bases, and 6 bases had no gene match. Germline CDR1 is SGHTA and CDR2 is FQGNSA. Here the CDR3 reads CASSPGDSTYNEQFF. In DNA, the CDR3 is TGTGCCAGCAGCCCCGGGGACAGCACCTACAATGAGCAGTTCTTC.

The CDR3 loop is CASSLFNRNNEKLFF. In DNA form, the CDR3 reads TGTGCCAGCAGCTTATTCAACAGGAATAATGAAAAACTGTTTTTT. This chain joins TRBV7-2 and TRBJ1-4; D might be TRBD1 (5 bases). V gave up 2 bases and J gave up 4 bases, with 11 bases separating them. Germline V gives CDR1 SGHTA, CDR2 FQGNSA. There are 15 residues in the CDR3.

This chain connects TRBV5-4 to TRBJ2-5; 8 nucleotides match TRBD2. This CDR3 is 17 amino acids long. Germline-derived CDR1 and CDR2 are SGHNT and YYREEE (reference sequence). The junction had 11 bases not matched to a gene; V was cut back by 1 base and J by 3 bases. In DNA, the CDR3 is TGTGCCAGCAGCTTGATTGGTCGGGGGGGCGGGGAAGAGACCCAGTACTTC. Protein sequence: CASSLIGRGGGEETQYF.

The CDR3 is CASSARESYNSPLHF. The DNA of the CDR3 is TGTGCCAGCAGTGCTAGGGAATCCTATAATTCACCCCTCCACTTT. The chain uses TRBV6-1 and TRBJ1-6, with D hard to call. Trimming pared 4 bases from V and 1 base from J, leaving 8 bases between. Germline CDR1 and CDR2: MNHNS and SASEGT. The length of the CDR3 is 15 residues.

This clonotype showed up just a few times. In nucleotides, the CDR3 is TGTGCCAGCAGCTTGGTCAGGGGCAGGGAGCAGTACTTC. Protein sequence: CASSLVRGREQYF. The V and J genes are TRBV7-2 and TRBJ2-7, with D possibly being TRBD1 (6 bases). Germline CDR1 SGHTA, CDR2 FQGNSA. The CDR3 has 13 amino acids. Trimming cost V 3 bases and J 7 bases, with 13 bases left between them.